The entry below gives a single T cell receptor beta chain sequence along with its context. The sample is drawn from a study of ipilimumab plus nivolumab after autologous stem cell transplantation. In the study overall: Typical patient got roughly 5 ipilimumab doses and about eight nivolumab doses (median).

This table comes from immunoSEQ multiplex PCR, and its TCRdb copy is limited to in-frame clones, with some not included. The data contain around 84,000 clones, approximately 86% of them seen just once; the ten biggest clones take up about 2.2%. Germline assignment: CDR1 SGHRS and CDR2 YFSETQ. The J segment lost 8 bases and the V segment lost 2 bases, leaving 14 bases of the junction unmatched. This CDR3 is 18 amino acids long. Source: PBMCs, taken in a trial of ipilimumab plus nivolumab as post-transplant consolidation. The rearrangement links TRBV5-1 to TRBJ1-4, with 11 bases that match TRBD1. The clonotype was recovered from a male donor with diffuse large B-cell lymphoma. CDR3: CASSLGHRDRGKSEKLFF. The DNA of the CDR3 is TGCGCCAGCAGCTTAGGTCACCGGGACAGGGGGAAAAGCGAAAAACTGTTTTTT.